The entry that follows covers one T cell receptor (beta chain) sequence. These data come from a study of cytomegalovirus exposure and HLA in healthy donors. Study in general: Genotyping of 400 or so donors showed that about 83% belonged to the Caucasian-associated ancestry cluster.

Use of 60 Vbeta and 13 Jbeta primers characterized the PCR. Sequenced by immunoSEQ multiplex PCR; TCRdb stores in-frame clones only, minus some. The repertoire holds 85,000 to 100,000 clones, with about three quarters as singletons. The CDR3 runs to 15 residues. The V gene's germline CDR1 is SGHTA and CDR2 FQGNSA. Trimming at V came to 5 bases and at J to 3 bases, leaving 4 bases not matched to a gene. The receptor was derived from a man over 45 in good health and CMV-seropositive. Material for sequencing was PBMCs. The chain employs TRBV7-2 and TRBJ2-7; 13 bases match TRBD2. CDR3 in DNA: TGTGCCAGCAGCCCAAGGACTAGCGGGGGCTACGAGCAGTACTTC. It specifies CASSPRTSGGYEQYF.